The rows below give T cell receptor beta chains drawn from one sample of a study of blood T cell repertoires in COVID-19. Sequenced by immunoSEQ multiplex PCR; TCRdb stores in-frame clones only, minus some. The table has around 480,000 clones, around 88% seen once. The sequencing sample was made of peripheral blood. Receptor source: a woman between 45 and 65 years old with COVID-19, enrolled during active disease. Each CDR3 is given with its conserved first and last residue. A D gene is named only where the DNA matches it firmly. For some rows the clone size is stated as once, few or many, or as a class when expanded; others skip it.

j_call d_call clone_size v_call cdr3_nt cdr3_aa
TRBJ1-6 . . TRBV7-9 TGTGCCAGCAGCTTAGCTACAGAGCCCCCCCTACCCCTCCACTTT CASSLATEPPLPLHF
TRBJ2-3 TRBD2 . TRBV27 TGTGCCAGCAGTATGCAGCGGGGGGCTACAGATACGCAGTATTTT CASSMQRGATDTQYF
TRBJ1-1 . . TRBV12-3/TRBV12-4 TGTGCCAGCAGTTTCGGGGGGAGCACTGAAGCTTTCTTT CASSFGGSTEAFF
TRBJ2-3 TRBD1 . TRBV5-5 TGTGCCAGCAGCCCCCGGGACAGGGGATCGGGCACAGATACGCAGTATTTT CASSPRDRGSGTDTQYF
TRBJ1-1 TRBD1 . TRBV2 TGTGCCAGCAAGGGGGCAAGAACTGAAGCTTTCTTT CASKGARTEAFF
TRBJ1-1 . . TRBV7-3 TGTGCCAGCAGTAGGGGCAGGAACACTGAAGCTTTCTTT CASSRGRNTEAFF
TRBJ2-7 TRBD2 . TRBV5-5 TGTGCCAGCAGCTCGCGGGGGACCGCCGAACCCTACGAGCAGTACTTC CASSSRGTAEPYEQYF
TRBJ1-4 . few TRBV19 TGTGCCAGTAGTTTAACCCGGGACTCACGTGAAAAACTGTTTTTT CASSLTRDSREKLFF
TRBJ2-5 . . TRBV7-7 TGTGCCAGCAGCTCGGGACTAGAGACCCAGTACTTC CASSSGLETQYF
TRBJ2-2 . . TRBV11-2 TGTGCCAGCACCCTAGAGGGGGGGTCCGTCGGCGGGGAGCTGTTTTTT CASTLEGGSVGGELFF
TRBJ1-2 . . TRBV12-3/TRBV12-4 TGTGCCAGCAGTTTTAATCAGAACTATGGCTACACCTTC CASSFNQNYGYTF
TRBJ2-2 TRBD2 few TRBV5-1 TGCGCCAGCAGACTCCTCAGCGGGGGGGCTGGCCCCGGGGAGCTGTTTTTT CASRLLSGGAGPGELFF
TRBJ2-7 . . TRBV5-1 TGCGCCAGCAGCTTGAATGCTGGTAGCTCCTACGAGCAGTACTTC CASSLNAGSSYEQYF
TRBJ2-2 TRBD2 . TRBV2 TGTGCCAGCACCGGGACTAGCTCGAACACCGGGGAGCTGTTTTTT CASTGTSSNTGELFF
TRBJ1-1 . . TRBV7-2 TGTGCCAGCCAAGGGGGAGGGGCTTGGACTGAAGCTTTCTTT CASQGGGAWTEAFF
TRBJ1-2 TRBD1 . TRBV3-1/TRBV3-2 TGTGCCAGCAGCCCCGGGAGGACAGGGTACTATGGCTACACCTTC CASSPGRTGYYGYTF